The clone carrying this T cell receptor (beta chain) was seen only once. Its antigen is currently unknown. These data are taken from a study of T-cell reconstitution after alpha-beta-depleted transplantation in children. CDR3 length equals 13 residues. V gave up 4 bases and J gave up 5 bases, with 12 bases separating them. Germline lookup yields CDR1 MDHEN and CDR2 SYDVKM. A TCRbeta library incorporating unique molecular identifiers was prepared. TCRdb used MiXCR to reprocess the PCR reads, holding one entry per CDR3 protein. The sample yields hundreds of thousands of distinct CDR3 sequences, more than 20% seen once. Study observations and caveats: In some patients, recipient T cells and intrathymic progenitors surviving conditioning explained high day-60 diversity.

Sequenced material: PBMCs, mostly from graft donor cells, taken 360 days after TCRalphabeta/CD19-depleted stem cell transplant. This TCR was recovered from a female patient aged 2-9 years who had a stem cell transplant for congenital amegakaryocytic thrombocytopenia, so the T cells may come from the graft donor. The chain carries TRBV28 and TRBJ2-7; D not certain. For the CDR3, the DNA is TGTGCCAGCAGTTCACCCGGCCCCGACGAGCAGTACTTC. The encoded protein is CASSSPGPDEQYF.